Below are 20 T cell receptor beta chains sequenced from a single sample in a study of blood T cell repertoires in COVID-19. The assay was immunoSEQ multiplex PCR, and TCRdb's table has in-frame clones only and misses some. Of 160,000 or so clones listed, roughly 91% were seen once; the top ten hold approximately 2%. The source material was peripheral blood. The receptors were gathered from a man between 18 and 29 years old with acute or convalescent COVID-19.

The rearrangement joins TRBV18 to TRBJ2-2, with 9 bases lining up with TRBD1. V shed 4 bases, J shed 5 bases, and the junction held 8 bases outside the gene matches. The CDR3 contains 16 residues. In germline, CDR1 is KGHSH, CDR2 LQKENI. The CDR3 DNA sequence: TGTGCCAGCTCACAGGGACAGGGTCAAAGGACCGGGGAGCTGTTTTTT. This sequence encodes CASSQGQGQRTGELFF.

The V and J genes are TRBV25-1 and TRBJ1-4; 9 bases map to TRBD1. V gave up 4 bases and J gave up 5 bases; unmatched junction bases: 5. Looked up from germline, CDR1 is MGHDK and CDR2 is SYGVNS. CDR3 length equals 15 residues. The CDR3 sequence: CASSVSGTGNEKLFF. As DNA, the CDR3 is TGTGCCAGCAGTGTCTCCGGGACAGGGAATGAAAAACTGTTTTTT.

The chain carries TRBV6-5 and TRBJ1-3; TRBD1 matches 8 bases. The CDR3 length is 14 residues. CDR1 is MNHEY and CDR2 is SVGAGI in the germline V gene. The J segment lost 2 bases and the V segment lost 6 bases, leaving 3 bases of the junction unmatched. In DNA form, the CDR3 reads TGTGCCAGCAGGCCGACAGGGGCTGGAAACACCATATATTTT. It codes for CASRPTGAGNTIYF.

The rearrangement joins TRBV5-1 to TRBJ1-2; perhaps TRBD1 as D (6 bases). CDR3 length: 11 residues. Germline-derived CDR1 and CDR2 are SGHRS and YFSETQ. V lost 2 bases to trimming and J lost 9 bases, with 8 bases between them. CDR3 amino acids: CASSFGDSYTF. As DNA, the CDR3 is TGCGCCAGCAGCTTCGGGGACAGCTACACCTTC. Drawing the rest from reference TRBV5-1 and TRBJ1-2, the complete variable domain is KAGVTQTPRYLIKTRGQQVTLSCSPISGHRSVSWYQQTPGQGLQFLFEYFSETQRNKGNFPGRFSGRQFSNSRSEMNVSTLELGDSALYLCASSFGDSYTFGSGTRLTVV.

This clone has just a few counts. CDR3 sequence (DNA): TGTGCCAGTAGTATGCCGGGGAGCAATCAGCCCCAGCATTTT. It translates to CASSMPGSNQPQHF. V usage is TRBV19 and J usage is TRBJ1-5; D gene ambiguous. The CDR3 loop spans 14 amino acids. V was pared by 3 bases and J by 1 base, with 7 bases between. Germline CDR1 LNHDA, CDR2 SQIVND (reference sequence).

The gene calls are TRBV9 and TRBJ1-4, with 8 bases that match TRBD1. Germline V gene data show CDR1 as SGDLS and CDR2 as YYNGEE. V shed 4 bases, J shed 7 bases, and the junction held 9 bases outside the gene matches. This CDR3 has 15 residues. The CDR3 DNA reads TGTGCCAGCAGCTTCAGCCCAGGGGGCGGTGAAAAACTGTTTTTT. Protein: CASSFSPGGGEKLFF.

For this clone: In the same sample, other DNA sequences code for this CDR3. This chain joins TRBV30 and TRBJ2-7; D is uncertain. This CDR3 spans 14 amino acids. The V end was cut by 0 bases, the J end by 0 bases, with 9 bases between. Germline CDR1 is GTSNPN and CDR2 is SVGIG (reference sequence). CDR3 sequence (DNA): TGTGCCTGGAGTGTCGGCGGAAGCTCCTACGAGCAGTACTTC. This sequence encodes CAWSVGGSSYEQYF.

This clone was seen more than once but under ten times. The DNA for the CDR3 is TGTGCCAGCAGCTCCCGGGACAGGGGAAGCTATGGCTACACCTTC. Translated: CASSSRDRGSYGYTF. The chain links TRBV5-6 to TRBJ1-2, with 10 bases identical to TRBD1. J gave up 4 bases and V 3 bases, and 6 bases lay outside the gene matches. The CDR3 covers 15 residues. Germline loops: CDR1 SGHDT, CDR2 YYEEEE.

The V and J genes are TRBV9 and TRBJ2-1, with TRBD2 identical over 7 bases. The CDR3 covers 14 residues. The V gene's germline CDR1 is SGDLS and CDR2 YYNGEE. Germline trimming cut 4 bases from V and 5 bases from J; bases unmatched to any gene: 6. CDR3 coding DNA: TGTGCCAGCAGCCCCCGCGGGAGACACAATGAGCAGTTCTTC. Its protein is CASSPRGRHNEQFF. Drawing the rest from reference TRBV9 and TRBJ2-1, the complete variable domain is DSGVTQTPKHLITATGQRVTLRCSPRSGDLSVYWYQQSLDQGLQFLIQYYNGEERAKGNILERFSAQQFPDLHSELNLSSLELGDSALYFCASSPRGRHNEQFFGPGTRLTVL.

This clone appeared a single time. The rearrangement uses TRBV2 and TRBJ1-5, with unresolved D. V was trimmed by 6 bases and J by 0 bases, leaving 12 bases between them. The germline CDR1 and CDR2 sequences are SNHLY and FYNNEI. The CDR3 consists of 15 residues. The CDR3 region is CASRTGSNSNQPQHF. The CDR3 coding sequence is TGTGCCAGCAGAACGGGAAGTAATAGCAATCAGCCCCAGCATTTT.

The CDR3 sequence: CASSIVPGQGYNEQFF. The CDR3 region has the DNA TGTGCCAGTAGTATAGTCCCGGGACAGGGGTACAATGAGCAGTTCTTC. The V call is TRBV19, the J call TRBJ2-1; 10 nucleotides match TRBD1. After removal of 1 base from V and 4 bases from J, the junction contained 4 bases not matched to a gene. CDR3 length equals 16 residues. CDR1 and CDR2 (germline): LNHDA, SQIVND (reference sequence).

The chain combines TRBV7-8 with TRBJ2-1; no definite D call. Trimming removed 5 bases at V and 4 bases at J, with 12 bases between. This CDR3 spans 14 amino acids. In germline, CDR1 is SGHVS, CDR2 FQNEAQ. CDR3: CASSPDTIYNEQFF. The CDR3 DNA follows: TGTGCCAGCAGCCCCGACACAATTTACAATGAGCAGTTCTTC.

V gene TRBV5-1 combines with J gene TRBJ1-1; TRBD1 matches 8 bases. Germline CDR1 reads SGHRS; CDR2 reads YFSETQ. CDR3 size: 16 residues. Losses at the gene ends were 1 base for V and 1 base for J; bases not matched to a gene: 6. CDR3 loop: CASSLSSGGANTEAFF. The CDR3 DNA is TGCGCCAGCAGCTTGAGCTCAGGGGGCGCGAACACTGAAGCTTTCTTT.

The chain has TRBV3-1 (or the pseudogene TRBV3-2) and TRBJ1-6; 9 bases align to TRBD1. Germline CDR1 is LGHDT and CDR2 is YNNKEL (reference sequence). This CDR3 is 15 amino acids long. Trimming took 4 bases from V and 7 from J; bases not matched to a gene: 5. The CDR3 sequence: CASSLDRGLNSPLHF. The CDR3 DNA follows: TGTGCCAGCAGCCTGGACAGGGGTCTAAATTCACCCCTCCACTTT.

The J gene is TRBJ2-2, the V gene TRBV4-2; 9 nucleotides align to TRBD1. Trimming cost V 0 bases and J 3 bases; bases outside gene matches: 11. The germline V gene has CDR1 LGHNA and CDR2 YNFKEQ. The CDR3 covers 19 residues. This chain's CDR3 is CASSQDWGDRARYTGELFF. The CDR3 nucleotides read TGTGCCAGCAGCCAAGATTGGGGGGACAGGGCGCGGTACACCGGGGAGCTGTTTTTT.

The chain has TRBV7-9 and TRBJ2-7; no clear D gene. From germline, CDR1 is SEHNR and CDR2 FQNEAQ (reference sequence). Trimming took off 0 bases at V and 4 bases at J, with 10 bases between the two ends. This CDR3 has 14 amino acids. This chain's CDR3 is CASSLAENRYEQYF. Written as DNA, the CDR3 is TGTGCCAGCAGCTTAGCCGAAAACAGATACGAGCAGTACTTC. Variable domain in full (rest from reference TRBV7-9 and TRBJ2-7): DTGVSQNPRHKITKRGQNVTFRCDPISEHNRLYWYRQTLGQGPEFLTYFQNEAQLEKSRLLSDRFSAERPKGSFSTLEIQRTEQGDSAMYLCASSLAENRYEQYFGPGTRLTVT.

V usage is TRBV6-5 and J usage is TRBJ2-4; D is ambiguous. The CDR3 runs to 15 residues. The germline V and J ends were trimmed by 5 bases and 0 bases, with 11 bases remaining between them. CDR1 and CDR2 (germline): MNHEY, SVGAGI. The CDR3, as DNA: TGTGCCAGCAGTACCCGGTACCAAGCCAAAAACATTCAGTACTTC. Translation: CASSTRYQAKNIQYF.

The chain has TRBV5-4 and TRBJ2-7; D ambiguous. The germline V gene encodes CDR1 SGHNT and CDR2 YYREEE (reference sequence). The CDR3 covers 15 residues. The ends were cut back, 4 bases at V and 0 bases at J, with 14 bases in the middle. CDR3 in amino acids: CASSVPGLSSYEQYF. The DNA for the CDR3 is TGTGCCAGCAGCGTACCGGGTCTCAGCTCCTACGAGCAGTACTTC.

This chain uses TRBV18 with TRBJ2-2, with TRBD1 as a possible D gene (5 bases). Germline V lookup: CDR1 KGHSH, CDR2 LQKENI. V was shortened by 2 bases and J by 0 bases, with 13 bases between the two germline ends. CDR3 length: 17 residues. The CDR3 reads CASSPRLGQANTGELFF. In DNA form, the CDR3 reads TGTGCCAGCTCACCAAGGCTTGGACAAGCGAACACCGGGGAGCTGTTTTTT.

The CDR3 region is CASSARQINYGYTF. CDR3 DNA sequence: TGTGCCAGTAGTGCCCGACAGATTAACTATGGCTACACCTTC. The chain combines TRBV19 with TRBJ1-2, with D tentatively TRBD1 (5 bases). This CDR3 is built from 14 residues. V shed 5 bases and J shed 1 base, with 11 bases lying between them. Looked up from germline, CDR1 is LNHDA and CDR2 is SQIVND (reference sequence). Full variable domain (outside the CDR3, taken from reference TRBV19 and TRBJ1-2): DGGITQSPKYLFRKEGQNVTLSCEQNLNHDAMYWYRQDPGQGLRLIYYSQIVNDFQKGDIAEGYSVSREKKESFPLTVTSAQKNPTAFYLCASSARQINYGYTFGSGTRLTVV.